This entry describes one T cell receptor beta chain. This entry is derived from a study of blood T cell repertoires in COVID-19. Study context: Acute and convalescent COVID-19 samples came from the United States, Italy and Spain. Sources were T cells, B-cell-depleted T cells, or PBMCs; the material itself was cDNA or gDNA.

Authors' analysis steps: Reference gene primer amplification in the assay estimated nucleated cell counts. The repertoire was sequenced with immunoSEQ multiplex PCR; TCRdb's copy has only in-frame clones and lacks some. V, J and clone size were drawn from that table, and D and trimming were deduced from the DNA. The data hold around 40,000 clones, with around 80% observed a single time. This CDR3 has 15 residues. The germline V gene has CDR1 SGDLS and CDR2 YYNGEE. The V and J ends lost 4 bases and 5 bases, in that order; junction bases with no gene match: 12. The material sequenced was peripheral blood. The origin of this receptor is an older man with active or convalescent COVID-19. The V call is TRBV9, the J call TRBJ2-7, with 7 bases that match TRBD2. This chain's CDR3 is CASSPTPSGVNEQYF. The CDR3 nucleotides read TGTGCCAGCAGCCCAACCCCCAGCGGGGTAAACGAGCAGTACTTC.